This entry is about one T cell receptor (beta chain). Antigen unknown. Sequenced by immunoSEQ multiplex PCR; TCRdb stores in-frame clones only, minus some. The sample carries about 68,000 clones, roughly 95% recorded once. The entry originates in a study of cytomegalovirus exposure and HLA in healthy donors. Study results and caveats: In vitro testing confirmed a few CMV-associated chains as specific for CMV antigens.

Germline lookup yields CDR1 SGHRS and CDR2 YFSETQ. CDR3 length: 13 amino acids. V was pared by 6 bases and J by 0 bases, with 9 bases between. The sequencing input was PBMCs. The sequence derives from a man aged 18 to 29 in good health and CMV-seronegative. This chain links TRBV5-1 with TRBJ1-1, with D perhaps matching TRBD1 (6 bases). The CDR3: CASTQGMNTEAFF. The CDR3 coding sequence is TGCGCCAGCACTCAGGGGATGAACACTGAAGCTTTCTTT. The full variable domain, completed using reference TRBV5-1 and TRBJ1-1, is KAGVTQTPRYLIKTRGQQVTLSCSPISGHRSVSWYQQTPGQGLQFLFEYFSETQRNKGNFPGRFSGRQFSNSRSEMNVSTLELGDSALYLCASTQGMNTEAFFGQGTRLTVV.